The 4 T cell receptor beta chains given below trace back to one sample, sequenced in a study of vaccination effects on CD4 cells after COVID-19. Here immunoSEQ multiplex PCR was the method, and the copy in TCRdb shows in-frame clones only, minus some. The sample gives roughly 60,000 clones, 65% to 75% of which show up once; roughly 23% is in the top ten. After less than twelve days in culture, the CD4+ T cells were isolated. These TCRs are of unknown antigen specificity. Material: CD4+ T cells from PBMCs cultured without peptide, obtained before COVID-19 vaccination. These receptors all come from a human donor who had a prior SARS-CoV-2 infection.

The rearrangement links TRBV24-1 to TRBJ1-1, with D possibly being TRBD1 (5 bases). This CDR3 is 19 amino acids long. From germline, CDR1 is KGHDR and CDR2 SFDVKD. Trimming stripped 5 bases from V and 3 bases from J, with 27 bases between. CDR3 in DNA: TGTGCCACCAGTGCCCCACCGAGCGACCGGGACGCACTGGACACTGAAGCTTTCTTT. Amino acid sequence: CATSAPPSDRDALDTEAFF.

This sequence joins TRBV7-3 and TRBJ2-3, with D perhaps TRBD1 (6 bases). This CDR3 is 12 amino acids long. V was trimmed by 4 bases and J by 8 bases, leaving 10 bases between them. Per germline, CDR1 SGHTA and CDR2 FQGTGA. As DNA, the CDR3 is TGTGCCAGCAGCTACCGAGGGGGTACGCAGTATTTT. Translation: CASSYRGGTQYF.

The rearrangement links TRBV3-1 (or the pseudogene TRBV3-2) to TRBJ2-7; either TRBD1 or TRBD2 may fit D (6 bases each). Trimming took off 0 bases at V and 5 bases at J, with 11 bases between the two ends. Germline CDR1 is LGHDT and CDR2 is YNNKEL (reference sequence). The CDR3 is 14 residues long. The CDR3 here is CASSQESGGDEQYF. In DNA, the CDR3 is TGTGCCAGCAGCCAAGAGTCCGGGGGCGACGAGCAGTACTTC.

The chain employs TRBV6-2 or TRBV6-3 and TRBJ1-1; D uncertain. Germline loops: CDR1 MNHEY, CDR2 SVGEGT. Trimming pared 2 bases from V and 10 bases from J, leaving 11 bases between. CDR3 size: 12 residues. CDR3 coding DNA: TGTGCCAGCAGTTACAAGGGTTTGGTAGCTTTCTTT. This gives the protein CASSYKGLVAFF.